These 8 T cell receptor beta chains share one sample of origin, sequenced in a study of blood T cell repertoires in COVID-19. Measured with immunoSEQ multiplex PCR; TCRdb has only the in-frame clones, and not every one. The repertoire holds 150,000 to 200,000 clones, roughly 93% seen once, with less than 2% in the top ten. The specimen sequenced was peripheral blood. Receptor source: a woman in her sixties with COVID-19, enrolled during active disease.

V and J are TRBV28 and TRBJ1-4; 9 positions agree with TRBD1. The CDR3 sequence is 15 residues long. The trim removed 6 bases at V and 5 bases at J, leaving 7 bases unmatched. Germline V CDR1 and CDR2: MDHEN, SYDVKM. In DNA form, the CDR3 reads TGTGCCAGCAGGAAAAGGGACAGGGTGAATGAAAAACTGTTTTTT. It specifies CASRKRDRVNEKLFF.

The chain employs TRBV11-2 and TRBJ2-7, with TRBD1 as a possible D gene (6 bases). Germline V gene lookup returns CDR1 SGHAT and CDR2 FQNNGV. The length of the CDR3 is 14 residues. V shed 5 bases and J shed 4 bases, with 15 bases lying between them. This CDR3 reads CASSESGTPYEQYF. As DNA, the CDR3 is TGTGCCAGCAGCGAATCCGGGACACCTTACGAGCAGTACTTC.

The CDR3 nucleotides are TGCGCCAGCAGCCAAGTATTAGATACGCAGTATTTT. This sequence encodes CASSQVLDTQYF. This rearrangement joins TRBV4-1 to TRBJ2-3; D is unclear. V lost 1 base, J lost 5 bases, and 4 bases lay in between. The germline gives CDR1 MGHRA, CDR2 YSYEKL. This CDR3 contains 12 residues.

The CDR3, as DNA: TGTGCCAGCAGAGGAGGGTTTGGAGGGCCCCAGCATTTT. Translating it yields CASRGGFGGPQHF. This chain connects TRBV7-9 to TRBJ1-5; D is undetermined. The CDR3 extends over 13 amino acids. Trimming removed 6 bases at V and 9 bases at J, with 15 bases between. CDR1 and CDR2 (germline): SEHNR, FQNEAQ (reference sequence).

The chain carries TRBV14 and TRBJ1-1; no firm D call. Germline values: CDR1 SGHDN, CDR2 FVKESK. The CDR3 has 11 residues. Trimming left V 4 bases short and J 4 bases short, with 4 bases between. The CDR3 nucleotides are TGTGCCAGCAGCCCCGTCACTGAAGCTTTCTTT. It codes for CASSPVTEAFF. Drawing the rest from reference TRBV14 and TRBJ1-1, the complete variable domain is EAGVTQFPSHSVIEKGQTVTLRCDPISGHDNLYWYRRVMGKEIKFLLHFVKESKQDESGMPNNRFLAERTGGTYSTLKVQPAELEDSGVYFCASSPVTEAFFGQGTRLTVV.

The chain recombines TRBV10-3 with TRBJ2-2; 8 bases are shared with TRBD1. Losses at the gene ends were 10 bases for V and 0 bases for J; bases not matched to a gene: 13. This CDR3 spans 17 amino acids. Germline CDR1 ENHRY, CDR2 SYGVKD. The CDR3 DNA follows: TGTGCCAGCGAAGGACAGGGAATGGCGCCGAACACCGGGGAGCTGTTTTTT. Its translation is CASEGQGMAPNTGELFF.

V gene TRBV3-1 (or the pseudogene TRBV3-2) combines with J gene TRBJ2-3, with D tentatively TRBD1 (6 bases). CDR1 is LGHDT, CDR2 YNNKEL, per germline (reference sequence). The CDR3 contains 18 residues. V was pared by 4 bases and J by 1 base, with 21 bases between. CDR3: CASSPNPVAGAGTDTQYF. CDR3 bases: TGTGCCAGCAGCCCTAACCCCGTTGCAGGGGCAGGCACAGATACGCAGTATTTT.

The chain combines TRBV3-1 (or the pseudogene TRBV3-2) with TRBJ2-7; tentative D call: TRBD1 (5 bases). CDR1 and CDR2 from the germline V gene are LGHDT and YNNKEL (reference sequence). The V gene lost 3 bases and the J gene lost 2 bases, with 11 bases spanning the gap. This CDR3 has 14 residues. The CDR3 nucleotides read TGTGCCAGCAGCCACGCTCTCAGGGCCTACGAGCAGTACTTC. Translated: CASSHALRAYEQYF.